Listed below are T cell receptor beta chains from one sample, sequenced in a study of cytomegalovirus exposure and HLA in healthy donors. Sequenced by immunoSEQ multiplex PCR; TCRdb stores in-frame clones only, minus some. Altogether 150,000 to 200,000 clones are present, more than 65% being singletons, with the ten largest covering around 2.8%. The specimen sequenced was PBMCs. These receptors were collected from a woman aged 40-49 years in good health and CMV-seropositive. Each CDR3 is given with its conserved first and last residue. The D gene is left open where the match is weak. Clone size appears in some rows only: once, few, many, or a class for an expanded clone.

J,D,size,V,CDR3,DNA
TRBJ1-3,TRBD1,.,TRBV7-2,CASSSPADRAGGNTIYF,TGTGCCAGCAGCTCCCCGGCGGACAGGGCGGGAGGAAACACCATATATTTT
TRBJ1-1,.,.,TRBV19,CASSIPQAGWTEAFF,TGTGCCAGTAGTATACCCCAGGCGGGGTGGACTGAAGCTTTCTTT
TRBJ2-1,.,.,TRBV5-6,CASTTDGSSYNEQFF,TGTGCCAGCACCACCGACGGGAGCTCCTACAATGAGCAGTTCTTC
TRBJ2-7,TRBD1,few,TRBV27,CASSLFGDRFYEQYF,TGTGCCAGCAGTTTATTTGGGGACAGATTTTACGAGCAGTACTTC
TRBJ1-2,TRBD1,.,TRBV5-4,CASSLGRGKDGYTF,TGTGCCAGCAGCTTGGGCAGGGGGAAGGATGGCTACACCTTC
TRBJ2-3,.,once,TRBV25-1,CASSDDGTGEADTQYF,TGTGCCAGCAGTGATGACGGGACGGGAGAAGCAGATACGCAGTATTTT
TRBJ2-3,TRBD1,.,TRBV25-1,CASSESPGQGPDTQYF,TGTGCCAGCAGTGAATCACCGGGACAGGGCCCAGATACGCAGTATTTT
TRBJ1-5,.,.,TRBV7-9,CASSRGTGGSNQPQHF,TGTGCCAGCAGCCGCGGGACCGGGGGTAGCAATCAGCCCCAGCATTTT
TRBJ1-2,.,.,TRBV19,CASSFLGQSYGYPF,TGTGCCAGTAGTTTTTTGGGGCAGTCATATGGCTACCCCTTC
TRBJ2-7,.,.,TRBV7-9,CASSLNAGSYEQYF,TGTGCCAGCAGCTTAAACGCGGGGAGCTACGAGCAGTACTTC
TRBJ2-5,.,few,TRBV9,CASSTGQQETQYF,TGTGCCAGCAGCACAGGACAGCAAGAGACCCAGTACTTC
TRBJ2-1,TRBD2,medium-sized,TRBV7-2,CASSSGTSGTNEQFF,TGTGCCAGCAGCTCCGGGACTAGCGGGACCAATGAGCAGTTCTTC
TRBJ1-2,.,.,TRBV29-1,CSASRGGGYPF,TGCAGCGCTTCTCGGGGGGGTGGCTACCCCTTC
TRBJ2-5,.,once,TRBV18,CASSWGVQETQYF,TGTGCCAGCTCATGGGGCGTTCAAGAGACCCAGTACTTC
TRBJ1-5,.,few,TRBV5-6,CASSSRVNQPQHF,TGTGCCAGCAGCTCCAGGGTCAATCAGCCCCAGCATTTT
TRBJ1-1,.,.,TRBV5-5,CASSIQGGETHPSF,TGTGCCAGCAGTATACAGGGAGGGGAAACGCACCCGTCCTTT
TRBJ1-5,.,once,TRBV28,CASSLSQGGQPQHF,TGTGCCAGCAGTTTATCCCAGGGCGGCCAGCCCCAGCATTTT
TRBJ1-2,TRBD1,.,TRBV7-2,CASRDRANPYGYTF,TGTGCCAGCCGGGACAGGGCGAACCCCTATGGCTACACCTTC
TRBJ1-1,TRBD1,.,TRBV7-3,CASSYWTGLNTEAFF,TGTGCCAGCAGCTACTGGACAGGGCTGAACACTGAAGCTTTCTTT
TRBJ2-5,.,.,TRBV18,CASSPSSSQETQYF,TGTGCCAGCTCACCTAGCAGCTCCCAAGAGACCCAGTACTTC
TRBJ2-7,TRBD2,.,TRBV6-5,CASRRRLADPYEQYF,TGTGCCAGCAGACGCCGACTAGCTGATCCCTACGAGCAGTACTTC
TRBJ1-4,.,.,TRBV27,CASSLMAGGEKLFF,TGTGCCAGCAGTTTAATGGCCGGGGGGGAAAAACTGTTTTTT
TRBJ1-1,.,.,TRBV20-1,CSATGGTEAFF,TGCAGTGCTACAGGTGGGACTGAAGCTTTCTTT
TRBJ1-5,TRBD1,.,TRBV2,CASTRTGTQPQHF,TGTGCCAGCACCCGGACAGGGACCCAGCCCCAGCATTTT
TRBJ1-5,TRBD1,.,TRBV7-9,CASSQGQGNQPQHF,TGTGCCAGCAGCCAAGGACAGGGGAATCAGCCCCAGCATTTT
TRBJ2-7,TRBD1,.,TRBV10-3,CAIRDSFEQYF,TGTGCCATCCGGGACAGTTTTGAGCAGTACTTC
TRBJ1-2,TRBD1,.,TRBV28,CASSPTGTGAGYTF,TGTGCCAGCAGCCCAACCGGGACAGGGGCTGGCTACACCTTC
TRBJ1-2,.,.,TRBV6-1,CASSEAAGAFNYGYTF,TGTGCCAGCAGTGAAGCGGCGGGAGCTTTTAACTATGGCTACACCTTC
TRBJ1-5,.,.,TRBV4-1,CASSQGGGVESQPQHF,TGCGCCAGCAGCCAAGGGGGGGGAGTGGAGAGTCAGCCCCAGCATTTT
TRBJ2-3,TRBD2,.,TRBV7-8,CASSLVLAGGSGDTQYF,TGTGCCAGCAGCTTAGTACTAGCGGGGGGCTCGGGAGATACGCAGTATTTT
TRBJ1-2,.,once,TRBV5-4,CASSPDRFYGYPF,TGTGCCAGCAGCCCGGACAGATTCTATGGCTACCCCTTC
TRBJ2-1,TRBD2,once,TRBV15,CATSRVSSGRAGEQFF,TGTGCCACCAGCAGAGTGAGTAGCGGGAGGGCCGGTGAGCAGTTCTTC
TRBJ1-6,.,once,TRBV25-1,CASSEWVGHSPLHF,TGTGCCAGCAGTGAATGGGTGGGGCATTCACCCCTCCACTTT
TRBJ1-1,.,.,TRBV2,CASSAEPSVNTEAFF,TGTGCCAGCAGTGCGGAGCCCTCAGTGAACACTGAAGCTTTCTTT
TRBJ2-2,.,.,TRBV9,CASSDRPQGELFF,TGTGCCAGCAGCGACCGTCCGCAGGGGGAGCTGTTTTTT
TRBJ2-1,.,.,TRBV27,CASSTGGPNEQFF,TGTGCCAGCAGCACGGGGGGCCCCAATGAGCAGTTCTTC
TRBJ2-1,.,.,TRBV11-3,CASQSDSYNEQFF,TGTGCCAGCCAATCGGACAGCTACAATGAGCAGTTCTTC
TRBJ1-5,.,.,TRBV7-9,CASSLGTVSNQPQHF,TGTGCCAGCAGCTTAGGGACAGTTAGCAATCAGCCCCAGCATTTC
TRBJ1-5,TRBD1,once,TRBV11-2,CASSLDGQEFQPQHF,TGTGCCAGCAGCTTAGACGGACAGGAATTTCAGCCCCAGCATTTT
TRBJ1-5,.,.,TRBV27,CASSSFRASNQPQHF,TGTGCCAGCAGTTCGTTCAGGGCGAGCAATCAGCCCCAGCATTTT
TRBJ2-7,.,.,TRBV9,CASSVGVGDEQYF,TGTGCCAGCAGCGTAGGGGTCGGGGACGAGCAGTACTTC
TRBJ2-2,.,.,TRBV6-6,CASRWTVDTGELFF,TGTGCCAGCAGATGGACAGTTGACACCGGGGAGCTGTTTTTT
TRBJ1-6,TRBD1,.,TRBV5-5,CASSLGTGSYNSPLNF,TGTGCCAGCAGCTTGGGGACAGGCTCCTATAATTCACCCCTCAACTTT
TRBJ1-2,.,.,TRBV2,CASRAGRDSGYTF,TGTGCCAGCAGGGCAGGGCGGGACTCTGGCTACACCTTC